The next 8 T cell receptor beta chains were all read from a single sample in a study of beta chain features in type 1 diabetes. Sequencing targeted expressed TCRB transcripts, as all isolated RNA had been reverse transcribed. Produced via immunoSEQ multiplex PCR; TCRdb's table is partial and in-frame only. Altogether fewer than 250,000 clones are present, 7.5% to 10% being singletons, with the ten largest covering approximately 0.03%. Material: naive CD4+ T cells from blood. The receptor source for this set is a woman under 30 in good health.

This clone was seen only a few times. Here the CDR3 DNA reads TGTGCCAGCAGCTCCCGTCAGGCGATGAACACTGAAGCTTTCTTT. As protein: CASSSRQAMNTEAFF. The chain links TRBV7-2 to TRBJ1-1; D call uncertain. Germline CDR1 is SGHTA and CDR2 is FQGNSA. Trimming took 4 bases from V and 0 from J, leaving 12 bases between them. This CDR3 contains 15 residues.

The sample holds a few counts of this clone. This chain uses TRBV19 with TRBJ2-7; the D gene is possibly TRBD1 (6 bases). Germline lookup yields CDR1 LNHDA and CDR2 SQIVND (reference sequence). V was cut by 3 bases and J by 3 bases, with 12 bases left in between. The CDR3 covers 14 residues. In DNA form, the CDR3 reads TGTGCCAGTAGTATGGCACAGGGATTCTACGAGCAGTACTTC. This sequence encodes CASSMAQGFYEQYF. Full variable domain (outside the CDR3, taken from reference TRBV19 and TRBJ2-7): DGGITQSPKYLFRKEGQNVTLSCEQNLNHDAMYWYRQDPGQGLRLIYYSQIVNDFQKGDIAEGYSVSREKKESFPLTVTSAQKNPTAFYLCASSMAQGFYEQYFGPGTRLTVT.

This clone has ten or more counts. Other DNA sequences in the sample encode the same CDR3. The gene calls are TRBV11-2 and TRBJ2-7; D ambiguous. Germline V CDR1 and CDR2: SGHAT, FQNNGV. The CDR3 is made up of 12 amino acids. The germline V and J ends were trimmed by 5 bases and 3 bases, with 8 bases remaining between them. The DNA for the CDR3 is TGTGCCAGCAGCCCGACGGGCTACGAGCAGTACTTC. Its translation is CASSPTGYEQYF.

This clone has just a few counts. The chain links TRBV7-9 to TRBJ1-2; D not certain. The CDR3 totals 16 residues. Germline-derived CDR1 and CDR2 are SEHNR and FQNEAQ (reference sequence). V was clipped by 2 bases and J by 4 bases, with 17 bases between them. CDR3: CASSLFGVDNPYGYTF. The CDR3 DNA follows: TGTGCCAGCAGCTTATTTGGTGTCGACAATCCCTATGGCTACACCTTC.

V and J are TRBV5-1 and TRBJ1-1; D remains unclear. V dropped 0 bases and J dropped 1 base, with 7 bases sitting between them. This CDR3 has 14 amino acids. CDR1 is SGHRS, CDR2 YFSETQ, per germline. The CDR3 spells CASSLVTGNTEAFF. CDR3 coding DNA: TGCGCCAGCAGCTTGGTGACGGGGAACACTGAAGCTTTCTTT.

The rearrangement links TRBV30 to TRBJ1-2; no reliable D call. V lost 0 bases, J lost 3 bases, and 17 bases lay in between. The germline V gene encodes CDR1 GTSNPN and CDR2 SVGIG (reference sequence). This CDR3 region has 16 residues. The CDR3 protein is CAWSVRSGEKDYGYTF. The CDR3 region has the DNA TGTGCCTGGAGTGTACGGTCGGGAGAGAAGGACTATGGCTACACCTTC.

The chain has TRBV28 and TRBJ1-5; TRBD1 matches 8 bases. The V gene end was trimmed by 7 bases and the J gene end by 2 bases; junction bases not matched to a gene: 10. CDR3 length: 16 residues. Germline CDR1 reads MDHEN; CDR2 reads SYDVKM. CDR3 region: CASTSNGQGGNQPQHF. In DNA form, the CDR3 reads TGTGCCAGCACCTCAAACGGACAGGGTGGCAATCAGCCCCAGCATTTT.

This clone was seen more than once but under ten times. This rearrangement joins TRBV11-3 to TRBJ2-7; possible D gene TRBD1, 7 bases. This CDR3 region has 14 residues. Between the trimmed V and J ends, which lost 1 base and 7 bases, there was a span of 14 bases. Germline CDR1 is SGHNT and CDR2 is YENEEA. Here the CDR3 DNA reads TGTGCCAGCAGCTTAGTGGAGGGGGCGAGTGAGCAGTACTTC. It yields the protein CASSLVEGASEQYF.